This TCR beta chain was sequenced in a study of T cell repertoires in cytomegalovirus infection. Study overall: Public TCR beta signatures provided an indication of both CMV infection and a matching HLA type.

Study-wide results and limits: HLA-C-restricted CMV clonotypes gave the most frequent clonotype in two of eight donors. Summed frequency of public TCR beta families distinguished CMV carriers with the relevant HLA.

This clonotype was seen ten or more times. The antigen remains undetermined. V lost 5 bases, J lost 5 bases, and 12 bases lay in between. The CDR3 is 13 amino acids. From germline, CDR1 is SGHTA and CDR2 FQGNSA. TCRdb redid the calling of the reads with MiXCR, one entry per CDR3 protein. This sample has fewer than 650,000 distinct CDR3 sequences, with roughly 42% found just once. Specimen: cultured PBMCs, collected from culture after CMV antigen stimulation. The genes are TRBV7-2 and TRBJ1-1; D is uncertain. The clonotype was recovered from a human donor in good health (CMV status not recorded). Some clones in this sample may be carry-over from other donors' samples. The CDR3 sequence: CASSRRGSTEAFF. In DNA, the CDR3 is TGTGCCAGCAGCAGACGGGGAAGTACTGAAGCTTTCTTT.